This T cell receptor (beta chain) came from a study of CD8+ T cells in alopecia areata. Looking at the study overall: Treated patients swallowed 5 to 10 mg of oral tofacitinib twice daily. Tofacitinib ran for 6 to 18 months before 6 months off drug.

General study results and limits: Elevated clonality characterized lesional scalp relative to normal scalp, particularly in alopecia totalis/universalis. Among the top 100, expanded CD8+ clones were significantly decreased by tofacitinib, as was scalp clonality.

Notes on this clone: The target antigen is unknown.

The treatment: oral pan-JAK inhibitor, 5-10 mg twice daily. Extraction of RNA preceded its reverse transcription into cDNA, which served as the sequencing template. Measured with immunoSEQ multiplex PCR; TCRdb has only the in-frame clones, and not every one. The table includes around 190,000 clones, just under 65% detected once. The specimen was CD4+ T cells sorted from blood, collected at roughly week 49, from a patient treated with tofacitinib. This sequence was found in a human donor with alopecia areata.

DNA of the CDR3: TGCAGCACCCGACAGGGGCTTTACAATGAGCAGTTCTTC. It yields the protein CSTRQGLYNEQFF. The chain combines TRBV29-1 with TRBJ2-1, with 8 nucleotides matching TRBD1. J lost 4 bases, V lost 8 bases, and 7 bases had no gene match. The CDR3 length is 13 residues. From germline, CDR1 is SQVTM and CDR2 ANQGSEA.